This T cell receptor (beta chain) derives from a study of CXCR3-negative and CXCR3-positive naive CD8 T cells. Study-wide results and limits: Greater hydrophobicity was found in TRB CDR3s of CXCR3-positive naive cells than of CXCR3-negative naive cells. Memory CD8+ T cell repertoires were far less diverse than both naive subsets.

A word on this clonotype: What it binds is unknown.

TRB cDNA libraries were made by UMI-labeled 5' RACE. TCRdb reprocessed the 5' RACE reads; each CDR3 protein has one entry and no DNA is given. This sample contains about 110,000 distinct CDR3 sequences. Sequencing used naive CXCR3+ CD8+ T cells from blood. Described subset: CD45RO-CCR7+CD27+CD95- naive CD8+ T cells expressing CXCR3 (TNR3+). This receptor was obtained from a human donor in good health. Some clones in this sample may be carry-over from other donors' samples.

The CDR3 protein is CSVEGDTGGYEQYF. This chain joins TRBV29-1 and TRBJ2-7; lacking DNA, the TRBD1 call made by TCRdb goes unchecked. The V gene's germline CDR1 is SQVTM and CDR2 ANQGSEA. The CDR3 consists of 14 residues.